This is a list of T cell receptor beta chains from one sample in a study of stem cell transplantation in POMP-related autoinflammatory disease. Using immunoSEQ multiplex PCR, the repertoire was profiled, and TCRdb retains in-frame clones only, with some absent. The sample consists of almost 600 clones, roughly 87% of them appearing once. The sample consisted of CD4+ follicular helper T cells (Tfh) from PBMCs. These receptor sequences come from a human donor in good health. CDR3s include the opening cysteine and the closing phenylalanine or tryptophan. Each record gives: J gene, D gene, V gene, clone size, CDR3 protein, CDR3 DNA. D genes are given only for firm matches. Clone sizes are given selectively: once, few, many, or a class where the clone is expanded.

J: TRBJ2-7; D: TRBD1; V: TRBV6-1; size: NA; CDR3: CASTGTGGNEQYF; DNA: TGTGCCAGCACCGGGACAGGGGGGAACGAGCAGTACTTC
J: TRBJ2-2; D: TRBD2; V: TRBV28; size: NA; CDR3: CASSLRGSTGELFF; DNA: TGTGCCAGCAGTTTGCGGGGGTCCACCGGGGAGCTGTTTTTT
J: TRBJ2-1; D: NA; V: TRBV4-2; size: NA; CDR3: CASSQVRGGPPSEQFF; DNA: TGTGCCAGCAGCCAAGTCAGGGGGGGGCCCCCAAGTGAGCAGTTCTTC
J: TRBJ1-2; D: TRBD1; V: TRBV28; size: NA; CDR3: CASSSPTGGNYGYTF; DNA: TGTGCCAGCAGTTCTCCGACAGGGGGTAACTATGGCTACACCTTC
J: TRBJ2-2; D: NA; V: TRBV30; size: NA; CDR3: CAALWGNTGELFF; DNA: TGTGCCGCCCTATGGGGGAACACCGGGGAGCTGTTTTTT
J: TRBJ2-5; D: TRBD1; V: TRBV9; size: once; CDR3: CASSARQGAGGETQYF; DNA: TGTGCCAGCAGCGCCCGACAGGGGGCGGGTGGGGAGACCCAGTACTTC
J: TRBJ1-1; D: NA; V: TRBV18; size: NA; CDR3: CASSPEVGPMNTEAFF; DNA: TGTGCCAGCTCACCAGAGGTGGGACCTATGAACACTGAAGCTTTCTTT
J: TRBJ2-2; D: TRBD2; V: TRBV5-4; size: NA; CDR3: CASSPGLAGGLRNTGELFF; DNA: TGTGCCAGCAGCCCGGGACTAGCGGGGGGACTAAGAAACACCGGGGAGCTGTTTTTT
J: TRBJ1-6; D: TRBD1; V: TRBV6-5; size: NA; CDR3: CASRAPGTGNSPLHF; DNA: TGTGCCAGCAGGGCCCCCGGGACAGGAAATTCACCCCTCCACTTT
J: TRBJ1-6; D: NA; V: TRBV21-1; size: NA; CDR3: CASTPREGAYNSPLHF; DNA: TGTGCCAGCACCCCGCGGGAGGGGGCCTATAATTCACCCCTCCACTTT
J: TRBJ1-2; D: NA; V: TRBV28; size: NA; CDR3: CALGGSINYGYTF; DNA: TGTGCCCTGGGGGGGAGTATTAACTATGGCTACACCTTC
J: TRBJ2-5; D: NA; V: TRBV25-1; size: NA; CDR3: CASSGGGLETQYF; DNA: TGTGCCAGCAGTGGTGGGGGGTTGGAGACCCAGTACTTC
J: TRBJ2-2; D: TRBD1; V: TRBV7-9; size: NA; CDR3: CASSSTGGSTGELFF; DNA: TGTGCCAGCAGCTCGACAGGGGGCAGCACCGGGGAGCTGTTTTTT
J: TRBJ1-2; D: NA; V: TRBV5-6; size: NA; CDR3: CASSLRADYGYGYTF; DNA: TGTGCCAGCAGCTTGAGGGCAGACTATGGGTATGGCTACACCTTC
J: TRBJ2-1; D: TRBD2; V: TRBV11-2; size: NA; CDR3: CASSRTSGGEQFF; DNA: TGTGCCAGCAGCCGGACTAGCGGGGGAGAGCAGTTCTTC
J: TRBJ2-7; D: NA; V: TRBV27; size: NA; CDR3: CASSIDRFSLQYF; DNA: TGTGCCAGCAGTATCGATCGTTTCAGTCTGCAGTACTTC
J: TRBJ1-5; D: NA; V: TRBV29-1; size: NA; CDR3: CSVVTASNQPQHF; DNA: TGCAGCGTTGTTACAGCTAGCAATCAGCCCCAGCATTTT
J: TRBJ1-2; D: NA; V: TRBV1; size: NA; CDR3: CTSSQDQTGEGDGYTF; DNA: TGCACCAGCAGCCAAGATCAAACAGGGGAAGGAGACGGCTACACCTTC
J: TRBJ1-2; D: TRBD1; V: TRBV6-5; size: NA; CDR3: CASSSPTGGYYYGYTF; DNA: TGTGCCAGCAGTTCCCCGACAGGGGGCTATTACTATGGCTACACCTTC
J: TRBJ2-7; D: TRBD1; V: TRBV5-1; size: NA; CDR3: CASSLGQGFDYEQYF; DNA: TGCGCCAGCAGCTTGGGACAGGGGTTCGATTACGAGCAGTACTTC
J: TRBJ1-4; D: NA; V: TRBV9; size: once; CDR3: CASSDADVNEKLFF; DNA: TGTGCCAGCAGCGACGCCGATGTTAATGAAAAACTGTTTTTT
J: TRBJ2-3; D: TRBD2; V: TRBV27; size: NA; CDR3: CASSPAPPGAGGRTDTQYF; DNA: TGTGCCAGCAGTCCCGCACCCCCCGGGGCGGGGGGGCGCACAGATACGCAGTATTTT
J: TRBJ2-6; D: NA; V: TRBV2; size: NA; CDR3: CASARSGSLANVLTF; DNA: TGTGCCAGCGCCAGGTCCGGTTCTCTGGCCAACGTCCTGACTTTC
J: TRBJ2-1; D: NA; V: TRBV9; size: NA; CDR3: CASSETGHDLYNEQFF; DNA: TGTGCCAGCAGCGAAACAGGGCACGACCTATACAATGAGCAGTTCTTC
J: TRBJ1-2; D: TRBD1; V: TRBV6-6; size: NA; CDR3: CASSHIQGANYGYTF; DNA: TGTGCCAGCAGCCATATACAGGGGGCGAACTATGGCTACACCTTC
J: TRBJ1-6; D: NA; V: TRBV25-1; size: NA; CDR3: CASRAAGIGSPLHF; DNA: TGTGCCAGCAGGGCCGCAGGGATAGGTTCACCCCTCCACTTT
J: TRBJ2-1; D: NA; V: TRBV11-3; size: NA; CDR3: CASSPSGRSYNEQFF; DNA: TGTGCCAGCAGCCCGAGCGGCCGCTCCTACAATGAGCAGTTCTTC
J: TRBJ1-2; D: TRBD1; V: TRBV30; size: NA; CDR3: CAWRTRGAPNYGYTF; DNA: TGTGCCTGGAGGACCAGGGGGGCACCTAACTATGGCTACACCTTC